The entry below gives a single T cell receptor (beta chain) sequence along with its context. The CDR3 sequence is 16 residues long. Germline lookup yields CDR1 LGHNA and CDR2 YSLEER. V shed 0 bases and J 4 bases; nucleotides not matched to a gene: 5. Clones were read by immunoSEQ multiplex PCR, and TCRdb kept only the in-frame ones, dropping some. The sample yields more than 65,000 clones, around nine tenths seen once. These data are taken from a study of technical replicates of blood from a handful of donors. The genes are TRBV4-3 and TRBJ2-5; 10 nucleotides agree with TRBD2. This receptor was obtained from a human donor in good health. Material for sequencing was T cells isolated from PBMCs. CDR3 residues: CASSQDLGLAAETQYF. The CDR3 bases are TGCGCCAGCAGCCAAGATTTAGGACTAGCGGCAGAGACCCAGTACTTC.